This is a list of T cell receptor beta chains from one sample in a study of cytomegalovirus exposure and HLA in healthy donors. Only in-frame clones appear in the TCRdb table, and some are missing; sequencing was by immunoSEQ multiplex PCR. Here the sample spans some 140,000 clones, roughly 79% being singletons. Sequenced: PBMCs. The receptors come from a woman aged 40 to 50 in good health and CMV-seronegative. The CDR3 runs from the conserved cysteine through the conserved F or W. A D gene is named only where the DNA matches it firmly. Size is stated for part of the rows, as once, few or many counts, or as a class when the clone is expanded.

TRBV19	TRBJ1-5	16	.	.	CASSERPGMRNQPQHF	TGTGCCAGTAGTGAAAGGCCGGGGATGAGGAATCAGCCCCAGCATTTT
TRBV5-1	TRBJ1-2	15	TRBD1	.	CASSVSTGSLYGYTF	TGCGCCAGCAGCGTATCGACAGGGTCCCTCTATGGCTACACCTTC
TRBV29-1	TRBJ1-1	14	.	.	CSVRATGLNTEAFF	TGCAGCGTCAGGGCAACAGGTCTGAACACTGAAGCTTTCTTT
TRBV6-1	TRBJ1-1	13	.	.	CASRLIMNTEAFF	TGTGCCAGCAGACTTATAATGAACACTGAAGCTTTCTTT
TRBV7-2	TRBJ2-7	12	.	.	CASKDSSYEQYF	TGTGCCAGCAAGGACAGTTCCTACGAGCAGTACTTC
TRBV15	TRBJ1-6	13	.	once	CATSRVHDSPLHF	TGTGCCACCAGCAGAGTTCATGATTCACCCCTCCACTTT
TRBV5-1	TRBJ1-4	14	TRBD1	.	CASSFGTGNEKLFF	TGCGCCAGCAGCTTCGGGACAGGGAATGAAAAACTGTTTTTT
TRBV6-6	TRBJ1-1	13	.	.	CASSYSQGPEAFF	TGTGCCAGCAGTTACTCACAGGGCCCTGAAGCTTTCTTT
TRBV28	TRBJ1-2	15	.	.	CASSFTGLVFRAYTF	TGTGCCAGCAGTTTCACAGGTTTAGTCTTCCGGGCCTACACCTTC
TRBV4-1	TRBJ1-1	13	.	once	CASSHSGSGEAFF	TGCGCCAGCAGCCACTCAGGGTCCGGTGAAGCTTTCTTT
TRBV5-1	TRBJ1-2	13	TRBD1	.	CATRKDRNYGYTF	TGCGCCACCCGGAAGGACAGGAACTATGGCTACACCTTC
TRBV7-9	TRBJ2-7	12	.	.	CASSLGYIEQYF	TGTGCCAGCAGCTTAGGGTACATCGAGCAGTACTTC
TRBV29-1	TRBJ2-3	12	.	.	CSVYRGTDTQYF	TGCAGCGTTTACAGGGGCACAGATACGCAGTATTTT
TRBV5-6	TRBJ1-4	12	.	few	CASSFIDEKLFF	TGTGCCAGCAGCTTCATAGATGAAAAACTGTTTTTT
TRBV29-1	TRBJ2-7	13	.	.	CSVGTVLSYEQYF	TGCAGCGTTGGGACAGTTCTCTCCTACGAGCAGTACTTC
TRBV4-2	TRBJ2-7	15	.	.	CASSRTQGMDYEQYF	TGTGCCAGCAGCCGGACACAGGGAATGGACTACGAGCAGTACTTC
TRBV10-3	TRBJ2-1	14	.	few	CAISELSSGNEQFF	TGTGCCATCAGTGAGTTAAGCAGCGGCAATGAGCAGTTCTTC
TRBV9	TRBJ2-7	12	.	.	CASGADPYEQYF	TGTGCCAGCGGGGCAGACCCCTACGAGCAGTACTTC
TRBV10-2	TRBJ1-2	13	.	.	CASSETSGYGYTF	TGCGCCAGCAGTGAGACGTCCGGCTATGGCTACACCTTC
TRBV28	TRBJ2-7	13	TRBD1	.	CASRPGQDYEQYF	TGTGCCAGCAGGCCGGGACAGGACTACGAGCAGTACTTC
TRBV2	TRBJ1-4	13	TRBD1	few	CASTGTGVEKLFF	TGTGCCAGCACCGGGACAGGGGTTGAAAAACTGTTTTTT
TRBV4-2	TRBJ1-5	14	.	.	CASSQAGGTQPQHF	TGTGCCAGCAGCCAAGCTGGGGGGACTCAGCCCCAGCATTTT
TRBV5-6	TRBJ1-2	14	.	.	CASSPPPGVYGYTF	TGTGCCAGCAGCCCCCCCCCAGGGGTATATGGCTACACCTTC
TRBV5-4	TRBJ1-1	13	.	.	CASSSSWRTEAFF	TGTGCCAGCAGCTCGTCTTGGAGGACTGAAGCTTTCTTT
TRBV6-5	TRBJ1-5	14	.	.	CASSRHSGNQPQHF	TGTGCCAGCAGCCGACATTCAGGAAATCAGCCCCAGCATTTT
TRBV7-2	TRBJ1-4	18	.	once	CASSSPDRDTSTNEKLFF	TGTGCCAGCAGCTCCCCTGACCGGGACACTTCAACTAATGAAAAACTGTTTTTT
TRBV19	TRBJ1-2	16	TRBD1	.	CASSTGDRRSNYGYTF	TGTGCCAGTAGTACAGGGGACAGAAGATCTAACTATGGCTACACCTTC
TRBV5-6	TRBJ2-7	14	TRBD1	.	CASSLNRGRYEQYF	TGTGCCAGCAGCCTTAACAGGGGGCGGTACGAGCAGTACTTC
TRBV30	TRBJ2-7	14	.	.	CAWSYIQDNHEQYF	TGTGCCTGGAGTTATATCCAGGACAACCACGAGCAGTACTTC
TRBV18	TRBJ1-1	15	.	few	CASSPPRQGNTEAFF	TGTGCCAGCTCACCACCGAGGCAGGGGAATACTGAAGCTTTCTTT
TRBV7-2	TRBJ1-6	16	.	.	CASSLGGSSYNSPLHF	TGTGCCAGCAGCTTAGGAGGAAGCTCCTATAATTCACCCCTCCACTTT
TRBV5-4	TRBJ2-1	18	TRBD2	.	CASSPGLAGASSYNEQFF	TGTGCCAGCAGCCCGGGACTAGCGGGGGCCAGCTCCTACAATGAGCAGTTCTTC
TRBV7-9	TRBJ2-7	18	TRBD2	.	CASSPWRFASGATYEQYF	TGTGCCAGCAGCCCGTGGCGGTTCGCTAGCGGGGCTACCTACGAGCAGTACTTC
TRBV4-2	TRBJ1-2	11	TRBD1	.	CASSTRTGCTF	TGTGCCAGCAGCACCCGGACAGGGTGCACCTTC
TRBV5-4	TRBJ2-1	16	TRBD2	few	CASSSLTSGPYNEQFF	TGTGCCAGCAGCTCCCTGACTAGCGGGCCCTACAATGAGCAGTTCTTC
TRBV10-3	TRBJ1-1	14	TRBD1	.	CAIQMGQGNTEAFF	TGTGCCATCCAAATGGGACAGGGGAACACTGAAGCTTTCTTT
TRBV5-1	TRBJ1-2	13	.	.	CASSPDLSYGYTF	TGCGCCAGCTCCCCGGACTTAAGCTATGGCTACACCTTC
TRBV6-5	TRBJ1-4	15	TRBD1	.	CASSYGGQEREKLFF	TGTGCCAGCAGTTACGGGGGACAGGAAAGGGAAAAACTGTTTTTT
TRBV4-2	TRBJ1-2	12	.	.	CASSQSLYGYTF	TGTGCCAGCAGCCAGTCCCTCTATGGCTACACCTTC
TRBV27	TRBJ2-1	15	.	.	CASSPTGRTYNEQFF	TGTGCCAGCAGCCCCACAGGGAGAACCTACAATGAGCAGTTCTTC
TRBV29-1	TRBJ2-7	15	TRBD1	.	CSVAKSGTGSSEQYF	TGCAGCGTTGCAAAAAGCGGGACAGGGTCTAGCGAGCAGTACTTC
TRBV18	TRBJ1-1	13	.	.	CASSSGGDTEAFF	TGTGCCAGCTCCTCTGGCGGGGACACTGAAGCTTTCTTT